What follows are 16 T cell receptor beta chains derived from one specimen sequenced in a study of T cell repertoires and Cas9 in healthy adults. Clones were sequenced by immunoSEQ multiplex PCR, and TCRdb holds only the in-frame ones, with some missing. In the table there are over 14,000 clones, 85% to 90% of which are singletons. The sample was Tregs (CD4+, CD25+, CD127-, CD137-, CD154-) from PBMCs; culture status not recorded. The receptors were gathered from a human donor in good health.

This chain joins TRBV4-1 and TRBJ1-1, with 10 bases matching TRBD1. This CDR3 is 14 amino acids long. V was pared by 4 bases and J by 4 bases, with 3 bases of the junction left unmatched. The germline gives CDR1 MGHRA, CDR2 YSYEKL. The CDR3 reads CASSLGQGFTEAFF. As DNA, the CDR3 is TGCGCCAGCAGCCTGGGACAGGGGTTCACTGAAGCTTTCTTT.

In this sample, this clone turned up a few times. CDR3 protein: CASYRENTEAFF. The CDR3 DNA follows: TGTGCCAGCTACAGGGAAAACACTGAAGCTTTCTTT. The rearrangement uses TRBV19 and TRBJ1-1; D possibly corresponds to TRBD1 (6 bases). Germline-derived CDR1 and CDR2 are LNHDA and SQIVND (reference sequence). V was trimmed by 9 bases and J by 2 bases, leaving 10 bases between them. The CDR3 covers 12 residues. The full variable domain, with the rest looked up from reference TRBV19 and TRBJ1-1, is DGGITQSPKYLFRKEGQNVTLSCEQNLNHDAMYWYRQDPGQGLRLIYYSQIVNDFQKGDIAEGYSVSREKKESFPLTVTSAQKNPTAFYLCASYRENTEAFFGQGTRLTVV.

The rearrangement joins TRBV7-9 to TRBJ2-7, with a weak D call TRBD1 (6 bases). CDR1 is SEHNR, CDR2 FQNEAQ, per germline (reference sequence). V was cut by 2 bases and J by 5 bases, with 22 bases left in between. This CDR3 contains 17 residues. The CDR3 reads CASSLRLQGYRGDEQYF. The CDR3 bases are TGTGCCAGCAGCTTACGTCTCCAGGGGTATCGTGGGGACGAGCAGTACTTC. The entire variable domain, with the rest obtained from reference TRBV7-9 and TRBJ2-7, is as follows: DTGVSQNPRHKITKRGQNVTFRCDPISEHNRLYWYRQTLGQGPEFLTYFQNEAQLEKSRLLSDRFSAERPKGSFSTLEIQRTEQGDSAMYLCASSLRLQGYRGDEQYFGPGTRLTVT.

The chain has TRBV30 and TRBJ2-3; weak D call: TRBD1 (6 bases). Germline V gene data show CDR1 as GTSNPN and CDR2 as SVGIG (reference sequence). The CDR3 loop spans 14 amino acids. The V end was cut by 0 bases, the J end by 2 bases, with 9 bases between. The CDR3 nucleotides read TGTGCCTGGAGTGTGAAGGGGGTCACAGATACGCAGTATTTT. It translates to CAWSVKGVTDTQYF. Supplemented by reference TRBV30 and TRBJ2-3, the full variable domain reads SQTIHQWPATLVQPVGSPLSLECTVEGTSNPNLYWYRQAAGRGLQLLFYSVGIGQISSEVPQNLSASRPQDRQFILSSKKLLLSDSGFYLCAWSVKGVTDTQYFGPGTRLTVL.

V usage is TRBV29-1 and J usage is TRBJ2-3; D remains unclear. V dropped 3 bases and J dropped 6 bases, with 16 bases sitting between them. This CDR3 is 14 amino acids long. Germline V gene sequence: CDR1 SQVTM, CDR2 ANQGSEA. The CDR3 loop is CSVDISAAGDTQYF. The CDR3 region has the DNA TGCAGCGTTGACATAAGTGCCGCTGGGGATACGCAGTATTTT.

The genes are TRBV6-5 and TRBJ2-7; TRBD1 might be the D (5 bases). The CDR3 covers 13 residues. With 6 bases removed from V and 9 bases from J, the gap between germline ends came to 18 bases. Looked up from germline, CDR1 is MNHEY and CDR2 is SVGAGI. CDR3 region: CASSRAAGWVQYF. In nucleotides, the CDR3 is TGTGCCAGCAGCCGAGCTGCAGGGTGGGTGCAGTACTTC.

CDR3: CASSSQDFNQPQHF. The CDR3 DNA reads TGCGCCAGCAGTTCACAGGATTTCAATCAGCCCCAGCATTTT. The chain recombines TRBV5-1 with TRBJ1-5; TRBD1 might be the D (5 bases). The CDR3 spans 14 residues. Germline lookup yields CDR1 SGHRS and CDR2 YFSETQ. V was clipped by 5 bases and J by 3 bases, with 12 bases between them.

This chain links TRBV6-5 with TRBJ2-1; D uncertain. V was cut by 8 bases and J by 12 bases, with 17 bases left in between. Germline loops: CDR1 MNHEY, CDR2 SVGAGI. CDR3 length equals 12 residues. DNA for the CDR3: TGTGCCAGCGGAACCAGGTCCTTGACGCAGTTCTTC. Translation gives CASGTRSLTQFF.

This chain joins TRBV19 and TRBJ1-2, with D maybe TRBD1 (5 bases). Germline values: CDR1 LNHDA, CDR2 SQIVND (reference sequence). V was clipped by 7 bases and J by 0 bases, with 12 bases between them. The CDR3 length is 14 residues. The CDR3 reads CASKRDSSNYGYTF. The CDR3 DNA is TGTGCCAGTAAACGGGACTCCTCTAACTATGGCTACACCTTC.

V and J are TRBV18 and TRBJ2-1; 8 nucleotides agree with TRBD2. This CDR3 contains 15 residues. Germline lookup yields CDR1 KGHSH and CDR2 LQKENI. The V segment lost 4 bases and the J segment 2 bases; nucleotides outside the gene matches: 4. CDR3 in amino acids: CASSLAGGPYNEQFF. The DNA of the CDR3 is TGTGCCAGCTCACTTGCGGGGGGCCCCTACAATGAGCAGTTCTTC.

This sequence joins TRBV28 and TRBJ2-1; D unclear. Germline loops: CDR1 MDHEN, CDR2 SYDVKM. The V gene lost 5 bases and the J gene lost 4 bases, with 12 bases spanning the gap. The CDR3 runs to 14 residues. CDR3 protein: CASSRPERYNEQFF. The CDR3 region has the DNA TGTGCCAGCAGTAGACCCGAGAGGTACAATGAGCAGTTCTTC.

The J gene is TRBJ2-7, the V gene TRBV6-6, with TRBD1 as a possible D gene (5 bases). Trimming removed 2 bases at V and 6 bases at J, with 8 bases between. The CDR3 covers 12 residues. Germline CDR1 reads MNHNY; CDR2 reads SVGAGI (reference sequence). CDR3 sequence: CASSYVGREQYF. CDR3 DNA: TGTGCCAGCAGTTACGTGGGGCGCGAGCAGTACTTC.

This clone came up a few times. The chain employs TRBV4-1 and TRBJ1-1, with no clear D. V was shortened by 4 bases and J by 0 bases, with 9 bases between the two germline ends. CDR1 and CDR2 from the germline V gene are MGHRA and YSYEKL. This CDR3 is 14 amino acids long. CDR3 nucleotide sequence: TGCGCCAGCAGCCTCCGGACGGTGAACACTGAAGCTTTCTTT. This translates into CASSLRTVNTEAFF.

V and J are TRBV19 and TRBJ1-1; TRBD1 matches at 7 bases. This CDR3 has 15 amino acids. Germline-derived CDR1 and CDR2 are LNHDA and SQIVND (reference sequence). V shed 7 bases, J shed 4 bases, and the junction held 12 bases outside the gene matches. CDR3 amino acids: CASNIRQGWSTEAFF. CDR3 bases: TGTGCCAGTAACATCCGACAGGGCTGGAGCACTGAAGCTTTCTTT. The full variable domain, rest sourced from reference TRBV19 and TRBJ1-1, is DGGITQSPKYLFRKEGQNVTLSCEQNLNHDAMYWYRQDPGQGLRLIYYSQIVNDFQKGDIAEGYSVSREKKESFPLTVTSAQKNPTAFYLCASNIRQGWSTEAFFGQGTRLTVV.

V is TRBV10-3 and J is TRBJ2-3, with a possible D match to TRBD2 (6 bases). Germline values: CDR1 ENHRY, CDR2 SYGVKD. The CDR3 is 18 amino acids. The germline V and J ends were trimmed by 1 base and 1 base, with 18 bases remaining between them. The CDR3 nucleotides read TGTGCCATCAGTGAGTTTTTAAATTTGGGGGGAGGCACAGATACGCAGTATTTT. It yields the protein CAISEFLNLGGGTDTQYF.

The chain couples TRBV29-1 to TRBJ1-1; no definite D call. CDR1 and CDR2 (germline): SQVTM, ANQGSEA. V lost 4 bases, J lost 0 bases, and 12 bases lay in between. The CDR3 has 14 residues. CDR3 DNA sequence: TGCAGCGTTGCCAACGGGTTAATGAACACTGAAGCTTTCTTT. Protein sequence: CSVANGLMNTEAFF.